Listed here are 3 T cell receptor beta chains from one sample, sequenced in a study of response to subunit inactivated influenza vaccine. Each CDR3 protein is one row after TCRdb ran MiXCR on the RT-PCR reads. Of roughly 780,000 distinct CDR3 sequences listed, under 20% are singletons. Source: PBMCs from blood, taken 5 days after vaccination. These receptors came from a man aged 50 to 59 who received an inactivated influenza vaccine.

This clonotype was picked up a small number of times. The gene calls are TRBV3-1 and TRBJ2-1, with TRBD2 matching 9 bases. The CDR3 runs 14 residues. The germline V gene encodes CDR1 LGHDT and CDR2 YNNKEL (reference sequence). J gave up 10 bases and V 4 bases, and 8 bases lay outside the gene matches. This CDR3 reads CASSLGVSGGEQFF. The CDR3 nucleotides are TGTGCCAGCAGCCTCGGGGTTAGCGGGGGCGAGCAGTTCTTC.

The chain carries TRBV20-1 and TRBJ2-2, with TRBD1 matching 7 bases. Germline trimming cut 3 bases from V and 1 base from J; bases unmatched to any gene: 2. The CDR3 is 14 amino acids. Germline V CDR1 and CDR2: DFQATT, SNEGSKA (reference sequence). In DNA form, the CDR3 reads TGCAGTGCTAGGGGACAGAAGAACACCGGGGAGCTGTTTTTT. Amino acids: CSARGQKNTGELFF.

A few counts support this clonotype. The chain has TRBV5-5 and TRBJ2-5; D ambiguous. V lost 0 bases and J lost 4, with 7 bases in between. This CDR3 spans 13 amino acids. Germline CDR1 reads SGHKS; CDR2 reads YYEKEE (reference sequence). CDR3 amino acids: CASSLVPPETQYF. CDR3 coding DNA: TGTGCCAGCAGCTTGGTACCTCCAGAGACCCAGTACTTC.